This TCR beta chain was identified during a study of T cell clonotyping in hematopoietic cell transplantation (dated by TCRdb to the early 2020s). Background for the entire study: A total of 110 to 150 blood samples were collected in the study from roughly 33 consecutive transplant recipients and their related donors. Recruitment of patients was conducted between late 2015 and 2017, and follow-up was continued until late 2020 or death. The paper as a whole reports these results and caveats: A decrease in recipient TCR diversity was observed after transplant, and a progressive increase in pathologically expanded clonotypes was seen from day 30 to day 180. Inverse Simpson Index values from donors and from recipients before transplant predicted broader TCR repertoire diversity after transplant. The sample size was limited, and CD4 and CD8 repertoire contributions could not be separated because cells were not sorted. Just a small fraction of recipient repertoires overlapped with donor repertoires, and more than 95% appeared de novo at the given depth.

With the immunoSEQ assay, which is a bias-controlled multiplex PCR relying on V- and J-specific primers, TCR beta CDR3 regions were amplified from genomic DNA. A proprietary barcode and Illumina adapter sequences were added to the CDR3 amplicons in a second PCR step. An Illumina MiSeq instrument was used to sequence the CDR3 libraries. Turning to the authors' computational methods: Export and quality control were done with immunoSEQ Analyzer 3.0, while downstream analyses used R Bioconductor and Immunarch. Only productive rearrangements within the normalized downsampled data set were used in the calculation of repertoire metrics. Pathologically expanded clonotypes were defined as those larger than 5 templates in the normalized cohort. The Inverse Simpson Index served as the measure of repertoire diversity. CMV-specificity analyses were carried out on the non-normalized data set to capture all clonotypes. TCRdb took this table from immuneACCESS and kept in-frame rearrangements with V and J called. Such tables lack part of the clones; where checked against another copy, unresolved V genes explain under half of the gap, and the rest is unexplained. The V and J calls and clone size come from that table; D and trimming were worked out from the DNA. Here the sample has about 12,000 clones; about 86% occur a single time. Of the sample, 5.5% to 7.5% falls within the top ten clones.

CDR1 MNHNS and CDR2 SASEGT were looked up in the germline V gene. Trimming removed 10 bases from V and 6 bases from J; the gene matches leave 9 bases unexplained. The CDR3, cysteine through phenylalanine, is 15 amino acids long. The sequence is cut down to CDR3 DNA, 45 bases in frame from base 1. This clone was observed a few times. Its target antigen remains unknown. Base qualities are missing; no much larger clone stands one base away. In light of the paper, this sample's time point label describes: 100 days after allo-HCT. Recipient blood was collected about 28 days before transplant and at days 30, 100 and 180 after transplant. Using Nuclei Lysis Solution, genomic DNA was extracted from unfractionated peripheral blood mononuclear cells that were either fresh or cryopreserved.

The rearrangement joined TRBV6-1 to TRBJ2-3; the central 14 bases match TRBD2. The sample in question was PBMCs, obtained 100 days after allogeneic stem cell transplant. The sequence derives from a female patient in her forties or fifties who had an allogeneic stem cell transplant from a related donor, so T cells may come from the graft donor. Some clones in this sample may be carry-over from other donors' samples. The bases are TGTGCCACCCAAGGACTAGCGGGAGGTGTGGATACGCAGTATTTT. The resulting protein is CATQGLAGGVDTQYF.